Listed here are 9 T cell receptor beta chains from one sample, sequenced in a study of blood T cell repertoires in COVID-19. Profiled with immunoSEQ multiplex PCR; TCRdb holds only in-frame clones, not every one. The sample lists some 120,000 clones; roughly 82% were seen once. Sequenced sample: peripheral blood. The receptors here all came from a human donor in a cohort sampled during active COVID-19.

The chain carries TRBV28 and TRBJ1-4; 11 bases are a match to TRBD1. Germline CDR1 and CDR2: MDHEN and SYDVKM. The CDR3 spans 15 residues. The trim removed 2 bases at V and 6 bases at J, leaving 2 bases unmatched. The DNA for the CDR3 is TGTGCCAGCAGTTTAGGGACAGGGGGAGATGAAAAACTGTTTTTT. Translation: CASSLGTGGDEKLFF.

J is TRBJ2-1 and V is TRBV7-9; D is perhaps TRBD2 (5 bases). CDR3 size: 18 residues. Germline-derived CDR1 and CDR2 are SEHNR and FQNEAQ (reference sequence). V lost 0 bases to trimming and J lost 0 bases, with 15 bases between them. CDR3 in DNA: TGTGCCAGCAGCTTAGCCCAAGGCGGGTTAAGCTCCTACAATGAGCAGTTCTTC. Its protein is CASSLAQGGLSSYNEQFF. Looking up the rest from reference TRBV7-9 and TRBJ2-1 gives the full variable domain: DTGVSQNPRHKITKRGQNVTFRCDPISEHNRLYWYRQTLGQGPEFLTYFQNEAQLEKSRLLSDRFSAERPKGSFSTLEIQRTEQGDSAMYLCASSLAQGGLSSYNEQFFGPGTRLTVL.

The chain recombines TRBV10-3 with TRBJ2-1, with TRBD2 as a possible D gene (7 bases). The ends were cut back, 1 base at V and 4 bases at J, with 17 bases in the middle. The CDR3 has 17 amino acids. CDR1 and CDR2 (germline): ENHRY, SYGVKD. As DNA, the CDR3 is TGTGCCATCAGTGAGTTTTTTCCGGGGGGCTCTTACAATGAGCAGTTCTTC. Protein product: CAISEFFPGGSYNEQFF.

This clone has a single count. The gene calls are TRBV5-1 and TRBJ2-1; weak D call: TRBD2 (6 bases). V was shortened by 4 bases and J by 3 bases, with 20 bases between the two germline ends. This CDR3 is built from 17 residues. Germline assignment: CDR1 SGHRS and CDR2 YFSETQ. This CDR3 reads CASSPRPLGGVYNEQFF. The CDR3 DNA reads TGCGCCAGCAGCCCCAGGCCCTTGGGCGGGGTCTACAATGAGCAGTTCTTC. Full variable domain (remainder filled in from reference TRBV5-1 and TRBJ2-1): KAGVTQTPRYLIKTRGQQVTLSCSPISGHRSVSWYQQTPGQGLQFLFEYFSETQRNKGNFPGRFSGRQFSNSRSEMNVSTLELGDSALYLCASSPRPLGGVYNEQFFGPGTRLTVL.

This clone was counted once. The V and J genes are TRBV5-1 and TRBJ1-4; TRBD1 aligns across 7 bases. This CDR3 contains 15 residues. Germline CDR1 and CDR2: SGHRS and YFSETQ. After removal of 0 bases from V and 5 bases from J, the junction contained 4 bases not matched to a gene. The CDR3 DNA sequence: TGCGCCAGCAGCTTGGAGGGACAGAGAAATGAAAAACTGTTTTTT. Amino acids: CASSLEGQRNEKLFF.

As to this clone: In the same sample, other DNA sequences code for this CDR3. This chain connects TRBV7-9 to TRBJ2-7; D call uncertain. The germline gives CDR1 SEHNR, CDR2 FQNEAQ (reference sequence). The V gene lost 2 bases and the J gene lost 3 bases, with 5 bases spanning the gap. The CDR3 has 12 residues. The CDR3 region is CASSLRGYEQYF. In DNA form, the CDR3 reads TGTGCCAGCAGCTTACGCGGCTACGAGCAGTACTTC.

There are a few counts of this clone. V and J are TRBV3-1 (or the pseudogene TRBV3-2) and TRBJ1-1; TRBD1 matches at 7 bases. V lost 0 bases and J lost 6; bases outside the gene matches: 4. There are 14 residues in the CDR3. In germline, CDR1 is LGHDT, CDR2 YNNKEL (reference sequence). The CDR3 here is CASSQETGIAEAFF. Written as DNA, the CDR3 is TGTGCCAGCAGCCAAGAGACAGGGATCGCTGAAGCTTTCTTT.

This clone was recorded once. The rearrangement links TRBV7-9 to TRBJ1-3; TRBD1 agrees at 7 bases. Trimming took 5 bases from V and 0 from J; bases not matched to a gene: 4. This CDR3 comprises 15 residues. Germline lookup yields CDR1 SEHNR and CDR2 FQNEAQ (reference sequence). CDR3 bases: TGTGCCAGCAGCAAGGGACAGCTCTCTGGAAACACCATATATTTT. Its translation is CASSKGQLSGNTIYF.

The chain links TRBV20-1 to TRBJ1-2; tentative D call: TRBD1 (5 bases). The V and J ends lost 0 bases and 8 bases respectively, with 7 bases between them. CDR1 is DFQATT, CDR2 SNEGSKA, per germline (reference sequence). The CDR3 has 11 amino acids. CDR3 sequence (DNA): TGCAGTGCTAGAGATTACAGGGGCTACACCTTC. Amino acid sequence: CSARDYRGYTF.